The 12 T cell receptor beta chains below come from one sample, sequenced in a study of T-cell memory formation after mild COVID-19. TCRdb re-called the 5' RACE reads through MiXCR, storing one row per CDR3 protein. The sample shows about 200,000 distinct CDR3 sequences, around 9.1% of them seen only once. Sequences were obtained from PBMCs or a T cell subset sorted from them (not recorded which). These receptors were taken from a man between 18 and 29 years old who had mild COVID-19 (a few samples of this study predate the infection). Cell type and time point are not known.

This clonotype appeared a few times. The rearrangement links TRBV5-6 to TRBJ2-2; unclear D gene. V lost 0 bases and J 4 bases, leaving 10 bases between the germline ends. Germline loops: CDR1 SGHDT, CDR2 YYEEEE. This CDR3 spans 15 amino acids. The CDR3 coding sequence is TGTGCCAGCAGCTTGGAGGGATCCGTCACCGGGGAGCTGTTTTTT. It codes for CASSLEGSVTGELFF.

In DNA form, the CDR3 reads TGTGCCAGCTCACCAGGACAGGCCGTCAATCAGCCCCAGCATTTT. Encoded protein: CASSPGQAVNQPQHF. The rearrangement joins TRBV18 to TRBJ1-5; 7 bases are shared with TRBD1. Germline V gene data show CDR1 as KGHSH and CDR2 as LQKENI. The CDR3 has 15 residues. J was trimmed by 3 bases and V by 2 bases; bases with no gene match: 4.

This clonotype showed up many times. The chain carries TRBV5-1 and TRBJ2-3; D possibly matches TRBD1 or TRBD2 (5 bases each). Germline-derived CDR1 and CDR2 are SGHRS and YFSETQ. CDR3 length: 17 amino acids. Trimming removed 3 bases at V and 6 bases at J, with 23 bases between. The CDR3 sequence is CASSSIPAGAPGDTQYF. CDR3 DNA sequence: TGCGCCAGCAGCTCCATCCCGGCCGGGGCGCCCGGCGATACGCAGTATTTT.

V and J are TRBV4-3 and TRBJ1-3, with D unclear. Trimming took off 0 bases at V and 0 bases at J, with 9 bases between the two ends. CDR3 size: 16 residues. From germline, CDR1 is LGHNA and CDR2 YSLEER. The CDR3 loop reads CASSQDRAASGNTIYF. CDR3 in DNA: TGCGCCAGCAGCCAAGATCGGGCAGCCTCTGGAAACACCATATATTTT.

This clonotype was seen more than once but under ten times. The chain links TRBV7-8 to TRBJ2-1, with 9 bases aligning to TRBD1. Germline V gene data show CDR1 as SGHVS and CDR2 as FQNEAQ. The CDR3 consists of 13 residues. Trimming at V came to 1 base and at J to 15 bases, leaving 7 bases not matched to a gene. The CDR3 DNA is TGTGCCAGCAGCTTAGAGGGGACAGGGATCTGGTTCTTC. Protein product: CASSLEGTGIWFF.

The V and J genes are TRBV25-1 and TRBJ1-2; the D gene is possibly TRBD1 (5 bases). Trimming cost V 2 bases and J 6 bases, with 10 bases left between them. Germline-derived CDR1 and CDR2 are MGHDK and SYGVNS. CDR3 length: 13 residues. CDR3 sequence: CASSEEGSDGYTF. CDR3 DNA sequence: TGTGCCAGCAGTGAAGAGGGGTCGGATGGCTACACCTTC.

This clonotype was seen ten or more times. The chain employs TRBV7-2 and TRBJ2-7; TRBD1 agrees at 7 bases. Germline-derived CDR1 and CDR2 are SGHTA and FQGNSA. The CDR3 length is 12 residues. After removal of 6 bases from V and 9 bases from J, the junction contained 8 bases not matched to a gene. The CDR3 spells CASRYQGERQYF. The CDR3 DNA is TGTGCCAGCAGATACCAGGGGGAGCGGCAGTACTTC.

This clonotype turned up a few times. This chain connects TRBV9 to TRBJ2-3; D remains unclear. The germline V gene has CDR1 SGDLS and CDR2 YYNGEE. This CDR3 region has 13 residues. Trimming cost V 0 bases and J 5 bases, with 7 bases left between them. CDR3 in amino acids: CASSVALGDTQYF. The CDR3 bases are TGTGCCAGCAGCGTAGCGCTAGGAGATACGCAGTATTTT.

This clonotype came up many times. This chain uses TRBV6-2 or TRBV6-3 with TRBJ2-3, with TRBD1 as a possible D gene (6 bases). Germline loops: CDR1 MNHEY, CDR2 SVGEGT. The CDR3 consists of 14 residues. The V gene lost 5 bases and the J gene lost 3 bases, with 12 bases spanning the gap. The CDR3 coding sequence is TGTGCCAGCAGTCCTTCAGGGGTGACAGATACGCAGTATTTT. This gives the protein CASSPSGVTDTQYF.

The CDR3 reads CSASRQANTEAFF. The CDR3 DNA reads TGCAGTGCTAGCAGACAGGCCAACACTGAAGCTTTCTTT. This chain links TRBV20-1 with TRBJ1-1; perhaps TRBD1 as D (6 bases). Trimming shortened V by 3 bases and J by 2 bases, and 10 bases separated the two germline ends. CDR1 and CDR2 from the germline V gene are DFQATT and SNEGSKA (reference sequence). CDR3 length: 13 amino acids.

This clonotype showed up just a few times. The V gene is TRBV6-2 or TRBV6-3, the J gene TRBJ1-1; 8 bases map to TRBD1. The CDR3 sequence is 16 residues long. The J segment lost 5 bases and the V segment lost 0 bases, leaving 8 bases of the junction unmatched. Germline values: CDR1 MNHEY, CDR2 SVGEGT. The CDR3 sequence: CASSYSLGRGRTEAFF. In DNA form, the CDR3 reads TGTGCCAGCAGTTACTCCCTGGGCAGGGGGCGGACTGAAGCTTTCTTT.

This clonotype was seen many times. This chain links TRBV5-1 with TRBJ2-7; D may be TRBD1 (6 bases). Germline V gene data show CDR1 as SGHRS and CDR2 as YFSETQ. This CDR3 has 15 residues. Trimming took off 4 bases at V and 3 bases at J, with 17 bases between the two ends. CDR3 loop: CASSLGTSYDYEQYF. CDR3 sequence (DNA): TGCGCCAGCAGCCTTGGGACATCGTACGACTACGAGCAGTACTTC.